This TCR beta chain was retrieved from a study of OX40 agonist ivuxolimab in advanced cancers. Study summary: Ivuxolimab, which patients received intravenously every 2 weeks, was dosed at 0.01 to 10 mg/kg.

With autoimmune disease history or systemic immunosuppression, patients were excluded. The assay was immunoSEQ multiplex PCR, and TCRdb's table has in-frame clones only and misses some. The data hold 65,000 to 95,000 clones, with around 82% observed a single time. Trimming pared 0 bases from V and 8 bases from J, leaving 11 bases between. The CDR3 totals 15 residues. CDR1 and CDR2 from the germline V gene are MNHEY and SVGAGI. This clonotype was sampled from an adult with an advanced solid tumor such as melanoma, head and neck, liver or kidney cancer. This specimen was CD4+ or CD8+ T cells sorted from blood, taken in a trial of the OX40 agonist ivuxolimab. The gene calls are TRBV6-5 and TRBJ1-6; D gene unclear. CDR3 sequence reads: CASSYSRFEDSPLHF. DNA of the CDR3: TGTGCCAGCAGTTACTCCAGATTCGAGGATTCACCCCTCCACTTT.